These 3 T cell receptor beta chains originate from one sample sequenced in a study of cytomegalovirus exposure and HLA in healthy donors. Clones were sequenced by immunoSEQ multiplex PCR, and TCRdb holds only the in-frame ones, with some missing. This repertoire shows under 200,000 clones, 75% to 95% found once; its top ten account for around 3%. Source material: PBMCs. All receptors derive from a woman aged 18-29 years in good health and CMV-seropositive.

The chain has TRBV28 and TRBJ2-2; 8 bases fit TRBD2. The CDR3 is 16 amino acids. Germline V gene sequence: CDR1 MDHEN, CDR2 SYDVKM. V gave up 3 bases and J gave up 1 base; unmatched junction bases: 4. This CDR3 reads CASSLELAENTGELFF. The CDR3 DNA follows: TGTGCCAGCAGTTTGGAACTAGCGGAGAACACCGGGGAGCTGTTTTTT.

Here the CDR3 reads CASSFGLAGDGDTQYF. The CDR3 DNA follows: TGCGCCAGCAGCTTCGGACTAGCGGGGGATGGGGATACGCAGTATTTT. The rearrangement joins TRBV5-1 to TRBJ2-3, with 13 bases aligning to TRBD2. This CDR3 region has 16 residues. The germline V gene has CDR1 SGHRS and CDR2 YFSETQ. The V segment lost 2 bases and the J segment 6 bases; nucleotides outside the gene matches: 6.

The chain combines TRBV6-5 with TRBJ2-1; TRBD2 agrees at 13 bases. V dropped 6 bases and J dropped 15; count of bases not matched to a gene: 11. The CDR3 extends over 14 amino acids. Germline lookup yields CDR1 MNHEY and CDR2 SVGAGI. The CDR3 DNA sequence: TGTGCCAGCAGCACCGGACTAGCGGGAGTTATGGCGTTCTTC. It specifies CASSTGLAGVMAFF.